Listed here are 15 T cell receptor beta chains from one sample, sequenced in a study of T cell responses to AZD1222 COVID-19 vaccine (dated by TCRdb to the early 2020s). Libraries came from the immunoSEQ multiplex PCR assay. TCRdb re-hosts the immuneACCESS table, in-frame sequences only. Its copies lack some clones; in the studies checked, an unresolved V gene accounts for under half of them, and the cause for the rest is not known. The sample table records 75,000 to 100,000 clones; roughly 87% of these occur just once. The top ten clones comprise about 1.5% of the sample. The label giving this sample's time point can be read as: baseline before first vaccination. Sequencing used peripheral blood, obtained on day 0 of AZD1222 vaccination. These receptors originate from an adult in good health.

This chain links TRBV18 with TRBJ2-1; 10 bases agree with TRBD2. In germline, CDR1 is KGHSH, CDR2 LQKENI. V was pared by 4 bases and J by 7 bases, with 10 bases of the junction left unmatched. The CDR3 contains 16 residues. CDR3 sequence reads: CASSRFSTGLANEQFF. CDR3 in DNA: TGTGCCAGCTCACGTTTTTCGACGGGACTAGCGAATGAGCAGTTCTTC.

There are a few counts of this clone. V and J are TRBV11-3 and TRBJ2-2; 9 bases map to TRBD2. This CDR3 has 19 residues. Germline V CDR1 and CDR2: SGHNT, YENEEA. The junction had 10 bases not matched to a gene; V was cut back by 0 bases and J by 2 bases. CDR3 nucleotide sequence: TGTGCCAGCAGCTTAGATCCGGGTAGCGGGGGACAAAACACCGGGGAGCTGTTTTTT. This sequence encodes CASSLDPGSGGQNTGELFF. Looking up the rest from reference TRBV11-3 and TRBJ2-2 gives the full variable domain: EAGVVQSPRYKIIEKKQPVAFWCNPISGHNTLYWYLQNLGQGPELLIRYENEEAVDDSQLPKDRFSAERLKGVDSTLKIQPAELGDSAVYLCASSLDPGSGGQNTGELFFGEGSRLTVL.

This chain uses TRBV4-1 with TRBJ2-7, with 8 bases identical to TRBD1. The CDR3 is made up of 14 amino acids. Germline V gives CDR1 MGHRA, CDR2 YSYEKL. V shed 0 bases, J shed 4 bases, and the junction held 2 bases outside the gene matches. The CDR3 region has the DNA TGCGCCAGCAGCCAAGACAGGGGGCAGTACGAGCAGTACTTC. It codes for CASSQDRGQYEQYF.

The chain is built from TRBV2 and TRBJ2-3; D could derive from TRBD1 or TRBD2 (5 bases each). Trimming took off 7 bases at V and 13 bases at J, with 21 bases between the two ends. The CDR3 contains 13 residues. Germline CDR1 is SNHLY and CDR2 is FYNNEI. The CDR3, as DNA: TGTGCCAGCATGGGCCACCAGGGTCCGCGGGAGTATTTT. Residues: CASMGHQGPREYF. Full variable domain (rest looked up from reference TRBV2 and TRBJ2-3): EPEVTQTPSHQVTQMGQEVILRCVPISNHLYFYWYRQILGQKVEFLVSFYNNEISEKSEIFDDQFSVERPDGSNFTLKIRSTKLEDSAMYFCASMGHQGPREYFGPGTRLTVL.

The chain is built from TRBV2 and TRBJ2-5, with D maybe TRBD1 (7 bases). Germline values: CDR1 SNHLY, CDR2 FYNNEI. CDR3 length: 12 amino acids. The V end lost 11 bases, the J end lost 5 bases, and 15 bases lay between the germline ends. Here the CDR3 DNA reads TGTGCCTCAAGGGGGGACAGCGAGACCCAGTACTTC. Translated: CASRGDSETQYF.

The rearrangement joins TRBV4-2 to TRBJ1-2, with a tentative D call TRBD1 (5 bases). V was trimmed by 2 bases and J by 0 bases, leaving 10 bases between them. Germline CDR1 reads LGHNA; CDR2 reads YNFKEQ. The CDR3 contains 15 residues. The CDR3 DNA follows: TGTGCCAGCAGCCAAACAGGATCAGCTAACTATGGCTACACCTTC. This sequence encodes CASSQTGSANYGYTF.

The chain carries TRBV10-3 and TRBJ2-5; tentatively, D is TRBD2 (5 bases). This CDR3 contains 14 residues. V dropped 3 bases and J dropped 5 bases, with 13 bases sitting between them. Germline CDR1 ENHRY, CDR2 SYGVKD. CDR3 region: CAISDPLGMETQYF. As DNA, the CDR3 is TGTGCCATCAGTGACCCACTCGGGATGGAGACCCAGTACTTC.

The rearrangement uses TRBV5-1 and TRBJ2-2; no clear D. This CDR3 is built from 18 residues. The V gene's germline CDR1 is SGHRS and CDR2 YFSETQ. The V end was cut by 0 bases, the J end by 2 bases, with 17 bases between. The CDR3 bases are TGCGCCAGCAGCTTGGTCGCGATTAGGGTTCGAAACACCGGGGAGCTGTTTTTT. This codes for CASSLVAIRVRNTGELFF.

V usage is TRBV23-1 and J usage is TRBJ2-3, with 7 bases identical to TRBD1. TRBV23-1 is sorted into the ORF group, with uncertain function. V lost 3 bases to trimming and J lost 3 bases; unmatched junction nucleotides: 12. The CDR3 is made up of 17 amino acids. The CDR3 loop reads CASSQANRGLLTDTQYF. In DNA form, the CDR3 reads TGCGCCAGCAGTCAGGCCAACAGGGGATTGTTAACAGATACGCAGTATTTT.

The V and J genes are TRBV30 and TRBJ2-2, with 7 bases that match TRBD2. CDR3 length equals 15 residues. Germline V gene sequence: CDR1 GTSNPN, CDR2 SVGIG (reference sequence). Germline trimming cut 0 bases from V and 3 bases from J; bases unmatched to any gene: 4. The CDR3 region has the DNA TGTGCCTGGAGTGTACTTAGCGGGCACACCGGGGAGCTGTTTTTT. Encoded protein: CAWSVLSGHTGELFF.

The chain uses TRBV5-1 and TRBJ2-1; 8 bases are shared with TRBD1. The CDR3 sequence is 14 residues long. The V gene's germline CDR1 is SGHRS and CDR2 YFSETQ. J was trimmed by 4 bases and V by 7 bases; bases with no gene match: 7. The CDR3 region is CASAAGQAYNEQFF. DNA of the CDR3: TGCGCCAGCGCGGCGGGACAGGCATACAATGAGCAGTTCTTC.

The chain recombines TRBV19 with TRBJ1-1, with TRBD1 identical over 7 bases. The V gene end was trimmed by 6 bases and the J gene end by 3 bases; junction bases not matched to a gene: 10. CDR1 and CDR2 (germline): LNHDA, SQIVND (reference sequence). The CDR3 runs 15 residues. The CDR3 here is CASRRNRGSDTEAFF. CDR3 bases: TGTGCCAGTAGGAGGAACAGGGGATCGGACACTGAAGCTTTCTTT.

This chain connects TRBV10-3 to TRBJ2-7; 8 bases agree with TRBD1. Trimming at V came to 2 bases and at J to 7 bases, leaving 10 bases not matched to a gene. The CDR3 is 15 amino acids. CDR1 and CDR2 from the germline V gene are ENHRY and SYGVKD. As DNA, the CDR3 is TGTGCCATCAGTGAGAGAGGGGGGACAGGACATGAGCAGTACTTC. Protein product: CAISERGGTGHEQYF.

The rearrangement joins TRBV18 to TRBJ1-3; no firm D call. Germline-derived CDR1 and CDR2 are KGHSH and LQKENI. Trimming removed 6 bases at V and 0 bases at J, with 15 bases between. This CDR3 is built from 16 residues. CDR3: CASSLSNRFSGNTIYF. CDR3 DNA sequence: TGTGCCAGCTCCCTATCTAATCGTTTCTCTGGAAACACCATATATTTT.

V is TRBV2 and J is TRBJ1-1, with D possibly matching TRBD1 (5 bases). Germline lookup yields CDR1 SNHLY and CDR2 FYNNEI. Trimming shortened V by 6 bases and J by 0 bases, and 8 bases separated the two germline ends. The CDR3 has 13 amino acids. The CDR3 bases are TGTGCCAGCAGGGACAACATGAACACTGAAGCTTTCTTT. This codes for CASRDNMNTEAFF.